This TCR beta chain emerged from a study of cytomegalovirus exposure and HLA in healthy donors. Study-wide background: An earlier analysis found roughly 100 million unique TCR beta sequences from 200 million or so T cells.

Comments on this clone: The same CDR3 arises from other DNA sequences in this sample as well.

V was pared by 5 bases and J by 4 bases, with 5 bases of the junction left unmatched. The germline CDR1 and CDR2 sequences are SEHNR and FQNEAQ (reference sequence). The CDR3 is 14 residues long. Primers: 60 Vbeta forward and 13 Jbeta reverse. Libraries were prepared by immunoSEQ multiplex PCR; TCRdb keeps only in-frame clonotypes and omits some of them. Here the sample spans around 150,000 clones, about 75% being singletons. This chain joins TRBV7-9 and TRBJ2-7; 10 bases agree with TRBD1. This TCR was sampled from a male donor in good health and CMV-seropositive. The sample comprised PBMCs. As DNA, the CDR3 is TGTGCCAGCAGCGCCGGGACAGGGGTGTACGAGCAGTACTTC. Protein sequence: CASSAGTGVYEQYF.